This T cell receptor (beta chain) was sequenced in a study of OX40 agonist ivuxolimab in advanced cancers. Study results and limitations: The average count of expanded clones was higher among CD8+ T cells than among CD4+. The study did not work out the antigen specificity of the expanded peripheral T cells.

Data came from immunoSEQ multiplex PCR; TCRdb stores just in-frame clones and leaves some out. This table has tens of thousands of clones, approximately 84% appearing once. The count of this clone is one. Antigen specificity is unknown. This CDR3 contains 15 residues. V lost 1 base and J lost 9, with 19 bases in between. From germline, CDR1 is SGHDT and CDR2 YYEEEE. The chain couples TRBV5-6 to TRBJ2-5; D is ambiguous. The receptor was derived from an adult with an advanced solid tumor such as melanoma, head and neck, liver or kidney cancer. Source: CD4+ or CD8+ T cells sorted from blood, taken in a trial of the OX40 agonist ivuxolimab. The CDR3 spells CASSLWQLLLQPQYF. CDR3 bases: TGTGCCAGCAGCTTGTGGCAGCTTCTACTCCAACCCCAGTACTTC.